These 14 T cell receptor beta chains originate from one sample sequenced in a study of T cells in Graves' hyperthyroidism and ophthalmopathy. RNA transcripts provided the source from which TCR beta CDR3 regions were amplified. First-round RT-PCR of the TCR CDR3 relied on the HTBI primer set. TCRdb analysed the multiplex PCR reads with MiXCR anew, one entry per CDR3 protein. The sample holds approximately 610,000 distinct CDR3 sequences; 14% to 15% are singletons and the top ten take around 4.5%. Sequencing used blood. These receptors were taken from a woman between 40 and 55 years old with Graves' ophthalmopathy.

Turning to this clonotype: One junction end does not reproduce the germline sequence, and a read error may be involved. The chain joins TRBV4-3 to TRBJ2-2, with 7 bases fitting TRBD1. CDR3 size: 15 residues. Germline CDR1 reads LGHNA; CDR2 reads YSLEER. The CDR3 bases are TGCGCCAGCAGACAAGGAGAGGGGGCAGGTGGGGAGCTGTTTTTT. Encoded protein: CASRQGEGAGGELFF.

The genes are TRBV11-2 and TRBJ2-1, with no clear D. CDR1 is SGHAT and CDR2 is FQNNGV in the germline V gene. V was clipped by 4 bases and J by 9 bases, with 10 bases between them. The CDR3 is made up of 12 amino acids. The CDR3 is CASSSNAREQFF. CDR3 sequence (DNA): TGTGCCAGCAGCTCAAACGCTCGTGAGCAGTTCTTC.

This clonotype showed up just a few times. The chain combines TRBV18 with TRBJ2-2, with D possibly called TRBD1 or TRBD2 (5 bases each). V gave up 4 bases and J gave up 4 bases, with 13 bases separating them. Germline CDR1 KGHSH, CDR2 LQKENI. CDR3 size: 15 residues. CDR3 in amino acids: CASSRSREITGELFF. In DNA form, the CDR3 reads TGTGCCAGCTCACGCTCCAGGGAGATCACCGGGGAGCTGTTTTTT.

This clonotype was counted many times. V and J are TRBV29-1 and TRBJ1-2; D remains ambiguous. Between the trimmed V and J ends, which lost 6 bases and 0 bases, there was a span of 8 bases. CDR3 length equals 12 residues. Germline V gene data show CDR1 as SQVTM and CDR2 as ANQGSEA. Here the CDR3 DNA reads TGCAGCGTACAGTTATCTAACTATGGCTACACCTTC. Translated, it gives CSVQLSNYGYTF.

This clonotype was seen more than once but under ten times. The rearrangement uses TRBV5-5 and TRBJ2-7, with D perhaps given as TRBD1 or TRBD2 (5 bases each). Germline V gene data show CDR1 as SGHKS and CDR2 as YYEKEE (reference sequence). V was trimmed by 4 bases and J by 4 bases, leaving 15 bases between them. The CDR3 has 14 residues. The DNA for the CDR3 is TGTGCCAGCAGCCCCCGAGGGGACCCGTACGAGCAGTACTTC. Its translation: CASSPRGDPYEQYF.

This clonotype occurred a few times. The chain couples TRBV7-3 to TRBJ1-2; D is ambiguous. This CDR3 has 16 residues. The germline V and J ends were trimmed by 4 bases and 7 bases, with 22 bases remaining between them. Germline V gene sequence: CDR1 SGHTA, CDR2 FQGTGA. The CDR3 loop is CASSSGAFGMISGYTF. CDR3 DNA sequence: TGTGCCAGCAGCTCGGGAGCCTTCGGAATGATAAGTGGCTACACCTTC.

Ten or more counts support this clonotype. In DNA form, the CDR3 reads TGCGCCAGCAGCCAAGAGGTATCGGGACTAGGCAATCAGCCCCAGCATTTT. It yields the protein CASSQEVSGLGNQPQHF. The chain links TRBV4-1 to TRBJ1-5, with TRBD1 as a possible D gene (5 bases). This CDR3 is 17 amino acids long. Germline assignment: CDR1 MGHRA and CDR2 YSYEKL. V shed 0 bases and J shed 2 bases, with 14 bases lying between them.

V gene TRBV6-1 combines with J gene TRBJ2-5; D unresolved. The CDR3 is 15 amino acids. Trimming stripped 6 bases from V and 6 bases from J, with 20 bases between. Germline V CDR1 and CDR2: MNHNS, SASEGT. The CDR3 nucleotides are TGTGCCAGCAGACCAGCAGAGTCCGCTCGGAAGACCCAGTACTTC. Protein: CASRPAESARKTQYF.

At least ten counts were recorded for this clonotype. J is TRBJ1-1 and V is TRBV19, with unresolved D. Germline V CDR1 and CDR2: LNHDA, SQIVND (reference sequence). V was pared by 3 bases and J by 2 bases, with 13 bases between. The CDR3 runs 15 residues. DNA of the CDR3: TGTGCCAGTAGTATTCCCAGCAGCTATAACACTGAAGCTTTCTTT. Translation: CASSIPSSYNTEAFF. Looking up the rest from reference TRBV19 and TRBJ1-1 gives the full variable domain: DGGITQSPKYLFRKEGQNVTLSCEQNLNHDAMYWYRQDPGQGLRLIYYSQIVNDFQKGDIAEGYSVSREKKESFPLTVTSAQKNPTAFYLCASSIPSSYNTEAFFGQGTRLTVV.

This rearrangement joins TRBV6-5 to TRBJ2-7; no reliable D call. There are 14 residues in the CDR3. Trimming left V 2 bases short and J 2 bases short, with 10 bases between. Germline V gene sequence: CDR1 MNHEY, CDR2 SVGAGI. CDR3 nucleotide sequence: TGTGCCAGCAGTTACCTTGACGTAGCCTACGAGCAGTACTTC. Translated: CASSYLDVAYEQYF.

Regarding this clonotype: A clone one base away is much larger, so this may be a read error. The chain employs TRBV6-2 or TRBV6-3 and TRBJ2-2, with D tentatively TRBD2 (5 bases). Germline values: CDR1 MNHEY, CDR2 SVGEGT. Trimming left V 0 bases short and J 1 base short, with 12 bases between. This CDR3 is 17 amino acids long. The CDR3 DNA follows: TGTGCCAGCAGTTACTCGTTAGCAGGAGGGAACACCGGGGAGCTGTTTTTT. Translation gives CASSYSLAGGNTGELFF.

In this sample, this clonotype turned up many times. The V gene is TRBV7-2, the J gene TRBJ2-7; no definite D call. From germline, CDR1 is SGHTA and CDR2 FQGNSA. Trimming took 5 bases from V and 3 from J, leaving 11 bases between them. The CDR3 contains 13 residues. The CDR3 is CASSPGRFYEQYF. The CDR3 nucleotides are TGTGCCAGCAGCCCTGGTAGATTCTACGAGCAGTACTTC.

This clonotype came up many times. V gene TRBV2 combines with J gene TRBJ1-6; the D is unclear. The CDR3 consists of 13 residues. Germline V lookup: CDR1 SNHLY, CDR2 FYNNEI. The ends were cut back, 7 bases at V and 9 bases at J, with 13 bases in the middle. Written as DNA, the CDR3 is TGTGCCAGCAACTTTGGCGTGAGTTCACCCCTCCACTTT. Protein product: CASNFGVSSPLHF. The complete variable domain, with remaining parts taken from reference TRBV2 and TRBJ1-6, reads EPEVTQTPSHQVTQMGQEVILRCVPISNHLYFYWYRQILGQKVEFLVSFYNNEISEKSEIFDDQFSVERPDGSNFTLKIRSTKLEDSAMYFCASNFGVSSPLHFGNGTRLTVT.

This clonotype has a count of ten or more. The gene calls are TRBV4-2 and TRBJ2-5; 11 positions match TRBD2. Germline assignment: CDR1 LGHNA and CDR2 YNFKEQ. CDR3 length: 16 amino acids. V gave up 3 bases and J gave up 5 bases; unmatched junction bases: 8. The CDR3, as DNA: TGTGCCAGCAGCCAGGATGGTAGCGGGGGGGGGGAGACCCAGTACTTC. Translated, it gives CASSQDGSGGGETQYF.